The source of this T cell receptor (beta chain) is a study of beta chain features in type 1 diabetes (dated 2018 in TCRdb). Some background on the complete study: Mean age, gender distribution, total cell number and subset yield did not differ between patients and healthy donors. A total of over 90,000,000 sorted cells were examined across all samples, and a strong correlation was observed between cell number per subset and RNA yield. The study compared TCRB repertoires of sorted circulating CD4+ T cell subsets between recently diagnosed type 1 diabetes patients and matched healthy donors. Regulatory and stem cell-like memory subsets were isolated from only 8 patients and roughly 8 healthy donors, whereas naive and central memory subsets came from all 30 or so donors. General study outcomes and caveats: In all four CD4+ subsets, TCRB CDR3 length was moderately but significantly shorter in type 1 diabetes patients. Because small numbers of individuals were included in the HLA sub-analyses, any influence of HLA type on TCRB rearrangement was left unresolved. Shorter templates might have been favored by PCR, but patient and control samples were amplified and corrected together, so both groups would have been affected equally by any skew. Patients with type 1 diabetes made fewer insertions and deleted more nucleotides at VDJ recombination sites, implying thymic rearrangement abnormalities. Because cDNA was sequenced instead of genomic DNA, activated cells with high expression could be over-represented, although the groups did not differ in activation or CD3 levels. Naive, central memory and regulatory TCRB repertoires appeared to be more alike among patients than among healthy donors.

Counted from cysteine to phenylalanine, this CDR3 has 16 amino acids. Only the CDR3 DNA stays, 48 bases, in frame from base 1. The germline V gene (reference sequence) sets CDR1 to PRHDT and CDR2 to FYEKMQ. V loses 5 bases of germline sequence and J loses 6 bases, and the interval between the two ends is 20 bases. For this clone: Its antigen specificity is not known. No base qualities exist here, and no much larger clone lies one base off it.

A single peripheral blood draw of around 0.11 L on average was collected from each donor into heparinised tubes. A BD FACSAria II and a panel including CD45RO, CCR7, CD25, CD127, CD95 and CD27 were used to sort naive, central memory, regulatory and stem cell-like memory CD4+ T cells. A purity above 95% was achieved for all sorted populations. PBMCs were separated immediately by Lymphoprep density gradient centrifugation and were stained directly, without being cultured. So that batch effects would be minimized, each experiment stained and sorted samples in pairs, pairing one healthy donor with one patient. The entire isolated RNA was reverse transcribed using the High Capacity cDNA Reverse Transcription Kit, and thus expressed TCRB transcripts were sequenced. Naive, central memory and regulatory T cell samples underwent deep immunoSEQ sequencing, averaging about 3.5 million total reads per sample. After sorted cells were lysed in RLT buffer, RNA was extracted with DNase-treated RNeasy Micro or Mini kits, with the choice depending on cell number. To prevent cross-contamination, every cell subset was processed on its own, while patient and healthy donor samples were processed together. The immunoSEQ multiplex PCR was used to amplify TCRB sequences from cDNA, generating 87-bp fragments that spanned the CDR3 region. Sequencing of the amplicons was performed on the Illumina HiSeq platform. From the authors' description of their analysis: Synthetic template baselines were used to correct PCR bias computationally, reads within Hamming distance 2 were collapsed, and singletons that could not be merged were discarded. Reads were aligned against IMGT so that V, D and J genes, CDR3 length and insertions or deletions at six rearrangement sites could be assigned. Within each subset, clonotype counts were normalized to sorted cell number, and only after that were true diversity and Gini coefficients computed with the tcR R package. Repertoire sharing was quantified using the overlap coefficient calculated on TCRB nucleotide sequences. TCRdb retrieved this table from immuneACCESS and kept in-frame rearrangements only. Not all clones are present; in checked studies, unresolved V genes account for under half, and no reason is known for the remainder. The DNA gave D and trimming, while V, J and clone size come from that table. Within this sample are roughly 170,000 clones, with around an eighth of them counted one time only. The ten largest account for 0.5% to 0.75% of the sample.

The sequenced sample was central memory CD4+ T cells from blood. Recombination connected TRBV13 to TRBJ2-1, and possibly TRBD2, on 6 matching bases. The sequence was obtained from a young woman in good health. The CDR3 protein is CASSVRTTGVVNEQFF. The nucleotides read TGTGCCAGCAGCGTTAGGACTACCGGGGTTGTCAATGAGCAGTTCTTC.